These 5 T cell receptor beta chains were all obtained from the same sample, sequenced in a study of T cell responses to AZD1222 COVID-19 vaccine. Sequencing was performed with immunoSEQ multiplex PCR; in TCRdb, only in-frame clones are kept and a portion is missing. This table has tens of thousands of clones, about 90% appearing once. Sequences were derived from peripheral blood, sampled 28 days after the second AZD1222 dose. These receptors were taken from an adult who received the AZD1222 COVID-19 vaccine.

V and J are TRBV7-8 and TRBJ2-1; no clear D gene. This CDR3 is 15 amino acids long. The V end lost 5 bases, the J end lost 2 bases, and 13 bases lay between the germline ends. Germline values: CDR1 SGHVS, CDR2 FQNEAQ. The chain's CDR3 is CASSHGRQPYNEQFF. The CDR3 bases are TGTGCCAGCAGCCACGGACGGCAGCCCTACAATGAGCAGTTCTTC.

This chain uses TRBV27 with TRBJ1-4, with 9 bases matching TRBD1. Germline loops: CDR1 MNHEY, CDR2 SMNVEV (reference sequence). CDR3 length equals 16 residues. V lost 4 bases to trimming and J lost 3 bases; unmatched junction nucleotides: 6. The CDR3 sequence is CASSWDRAVPNEKLFF. The CDR3 nucleotides are TGTGCCAGCAGTTGGGACAGGGCCGTCCCTAATGAAAAACTGTTTTTT.

The chain is built from TRBV7-9 and TRBJ2-6; D unresolved. The germline V and J ends were trimmed by 3 bases and 0 bases, with 3 bases remaining between them. Germline V gene lookup returns CDR1 SEHNR and CDR2 FQNEAQ (reference sequence). The length of the CDR3 is 14 residues. The DNA of the CDR3 is TGTGCCAGCAGCTTGGACTCTGGGGCCAACGTCCTGACTTTC. Translated, it gives CASSLDSGANVLTF. Full variable domain (outside the CDR3, taken from reference TRBV7-9 and TRBJ2-6): DTGVSQNPRHKITKRGQNVTFRCDPISEHNRLYWYRQTLGQGPEFLTYFQNEAQLEKSRLLSDRFSAERPKGSFSTLEIQRTEQGDSAMYLCASSLDSGANVLTFGAGSRLTVL.

The V and J genes are TRBV10-3 and TRBJ1-4; D remains ambiguous. This CDR3 has 13 amino acids. V lost 6 bases, J lost 7 bases, and 12 bases lay in between. CDR1 is ENHRY, CDR2 SYGVKD, per germline. The CDR3 nucleotides read TGTGCCATCAGCCTCAAGGGCGGTGAAAAACTGTTTTTT. Translating it yields CAISLKGGEKLFF.

CDR3 DNA: TGTGCCAGCAGTGAATATCCTCAGCCCCAGCATTTT. Amino acids: CASSEYPQPQHF. The V gene is TRBV6-1, the J gene TRBJ1-5; D not certain. V lost 2 bases and J 6 bases, leaving 5 bases between the germline ends. Germline lookup yields CDR1 MNHNS and CDR2 SASEGT. This CDR3 comprises 12 residues.